The clone carrying this T cell receptor beta chain was observed a handful of times. The data belong to a study of blood T cell repertoires in COVID-19. Turning to the study itself: Samples came from the United States, Italy and Spain, spanning acute and convalescent COVID-19. Sources were T cells, B-cell-depleted T cells, or PBMCs; the material itself was cDNA or gDNA.

The CDR3 totals 16 residues. The V gene's germline CDR1 is GTSNPN and CDR2 SVGIG (reference sequence). Trimming took off 0 bases at V and 0 bases at J, with 12 bases between the two ends. Methods used by the authors: Cell counts per sample came from amplifying reference gene primers. TCRdb's copy holds only in-frame clones and misses some; the assay was immunoSEQ multiplex PCR. That table gives V, J and clone size, and the DNA gave D and trimming. The table shows over 50,000 clones, with 87% occurring only once. This rearrangement joins TRBV30 to TRBJ2-4; D remains ambiguous. This clonotype was sampled from a man aged 55 to 69 with acute or convalescent COVID-19. The sequencing input was peripheral blood. The CDR3 DNA sequence: TGTGCCTGGAGTGTACGAGTGCTACTAGCCAAAAACATTCAGTACTTC. Protein product: CAWSVRVLLAKNIQYF. The full variable domain, in which reference TRBV30 and TRBJ2-4 provide the parts outside the CDR3, is SQTIHQWPATLVQPVGSPLSLECTVEGTSNPNLYWYRQAAGRGLQLLFYSVGIGQISSEVPQNLSASRPQDRQFILSSKKLLLSDSGFYLCAWSVRVLLAKNIQYFGAGTRLSVL.